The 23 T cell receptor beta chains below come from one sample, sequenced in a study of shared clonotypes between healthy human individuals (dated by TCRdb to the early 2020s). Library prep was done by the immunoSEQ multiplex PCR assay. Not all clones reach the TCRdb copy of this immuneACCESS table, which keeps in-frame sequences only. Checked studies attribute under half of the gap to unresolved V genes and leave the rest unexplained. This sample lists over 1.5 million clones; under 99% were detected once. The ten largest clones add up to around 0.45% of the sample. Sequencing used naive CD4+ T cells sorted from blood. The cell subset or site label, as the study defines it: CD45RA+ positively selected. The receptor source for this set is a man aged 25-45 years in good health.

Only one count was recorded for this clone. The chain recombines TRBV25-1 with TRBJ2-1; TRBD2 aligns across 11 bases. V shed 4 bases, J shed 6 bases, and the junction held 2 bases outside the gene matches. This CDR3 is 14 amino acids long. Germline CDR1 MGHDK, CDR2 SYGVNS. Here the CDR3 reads CASSVSGRANEQFF. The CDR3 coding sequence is TGTGCCAGCAGTGTTAGCGGGAGGGCCAATGAGCAGTTCTTC. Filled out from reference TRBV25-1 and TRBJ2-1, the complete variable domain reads EADIYQTPRYLVIGTGKKITLECSQTMGHDKMYWYQQDPGMELHLIHYSYGVNSTEKGDLSSESTVSRIRTEHFPLTLESARPSHTSQYLCASSVSGRANEQFFGPGTRLTVL.

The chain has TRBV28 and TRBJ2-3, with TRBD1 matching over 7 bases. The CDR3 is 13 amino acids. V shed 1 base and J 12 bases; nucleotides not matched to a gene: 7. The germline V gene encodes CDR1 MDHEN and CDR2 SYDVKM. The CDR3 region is CASSLSRQGSQYF. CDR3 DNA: TGTGCCAGCAGTTTATCAAGACAGGGATCTCAGTATTTT.

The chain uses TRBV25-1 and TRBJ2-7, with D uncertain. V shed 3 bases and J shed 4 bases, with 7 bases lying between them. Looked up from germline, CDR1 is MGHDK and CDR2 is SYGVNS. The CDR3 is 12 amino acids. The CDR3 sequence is CASSELLYEQYF. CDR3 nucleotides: TGTGCCAGCAGTGAGTTGCTTTACGAGCAGTACTTC.

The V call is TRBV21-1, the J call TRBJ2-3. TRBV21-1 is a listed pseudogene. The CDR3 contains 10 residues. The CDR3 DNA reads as TGTGCCAGCAGCAAAGGGACGCAGTATTTT. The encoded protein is CASSKGTQYF.

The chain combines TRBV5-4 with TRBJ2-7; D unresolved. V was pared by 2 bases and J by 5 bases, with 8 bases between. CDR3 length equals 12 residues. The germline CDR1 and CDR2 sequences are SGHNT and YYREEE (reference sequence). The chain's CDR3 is CASSFGGDEQYF. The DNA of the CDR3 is TGTGCCAGCAGCTTCGGCGGCGACGAGCAGTACTTC.

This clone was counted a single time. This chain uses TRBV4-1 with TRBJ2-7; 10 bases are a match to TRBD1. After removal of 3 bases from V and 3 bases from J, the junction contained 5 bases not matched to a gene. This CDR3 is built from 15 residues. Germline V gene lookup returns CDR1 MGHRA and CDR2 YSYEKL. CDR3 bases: TGCGCCAGCAGCCACAGGACAGGGGGAAGCTACGAGCAGTACTTC. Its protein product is CASSHRTGGSYEQYF.

The CDR3 sequence: CASRPGVSYEQYF. For the CDR3, the DNA is TGTGCCAGCAGGCCGGGAGTCTCCTACGAGCAGTACTTC. V gene TRBV6-5 combines with J gene TRBJ2-7, with D possibly matching TRBD2 (6 bases). This CDR3 region has 13 residues. Germline CDR1 and CDR2: MNHEY and SVGAGI. Deletions cut 6 bases from V and 0 bases from J, with 9 bases between.

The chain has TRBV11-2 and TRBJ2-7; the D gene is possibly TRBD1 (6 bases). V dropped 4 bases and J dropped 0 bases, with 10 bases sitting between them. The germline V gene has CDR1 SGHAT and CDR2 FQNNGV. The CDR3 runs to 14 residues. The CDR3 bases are TGTGCCAGCAGCTCAAGACAGGCCTCCTACGAGCAGTACTTC. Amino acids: CASSSRQASYEQYF.

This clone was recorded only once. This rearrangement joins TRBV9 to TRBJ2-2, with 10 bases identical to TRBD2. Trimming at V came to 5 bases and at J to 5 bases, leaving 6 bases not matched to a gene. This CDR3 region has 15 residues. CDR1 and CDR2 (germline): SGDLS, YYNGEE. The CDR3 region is CASSASGSLTGELFF. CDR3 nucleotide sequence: TGTGCCAGCAGTGCTAGCGGGAGTTTAACCGGGGAGCTGTTTTTT.

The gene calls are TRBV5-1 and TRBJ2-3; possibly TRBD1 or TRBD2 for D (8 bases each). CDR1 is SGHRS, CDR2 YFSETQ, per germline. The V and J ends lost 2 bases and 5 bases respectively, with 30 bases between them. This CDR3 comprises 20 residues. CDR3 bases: TGCGCCAGCAGCTTCGGCCCCAGGACAGGGTGGGGCGGGGGGCAAGATACGCAGTATTTT. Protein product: CASSFGPRTGWGGGQDTQYF.

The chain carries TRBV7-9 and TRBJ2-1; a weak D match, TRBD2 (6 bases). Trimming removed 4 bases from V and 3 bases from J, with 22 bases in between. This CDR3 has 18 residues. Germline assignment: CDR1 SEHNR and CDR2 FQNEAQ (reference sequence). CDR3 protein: CASSWFRGFTGSYNEQFF. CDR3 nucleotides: TGTGCCAGCAGCTGGTTTAGGGGATTTACCGGGAGCTACAATGAGCAGTTCTTC. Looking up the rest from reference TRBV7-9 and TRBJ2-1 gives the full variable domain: DTGVSQNPRHKITKRGQNVTFRCDPISEHNRLYWYRQTLGQGPEFLTYFQNEAQLEKSRLLSDRFSAERPKGSFSTLEIQRTEQGDSAMYLCASSWFRGFTGSYNEQFFGPGTRLTVL.

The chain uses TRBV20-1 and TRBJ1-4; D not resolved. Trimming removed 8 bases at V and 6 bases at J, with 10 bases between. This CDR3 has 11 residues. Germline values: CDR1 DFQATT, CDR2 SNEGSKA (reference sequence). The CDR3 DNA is TGCAGTCCGAGACACGATGAAAAACTGTTTTTT. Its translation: CSPRHDEKLFF.

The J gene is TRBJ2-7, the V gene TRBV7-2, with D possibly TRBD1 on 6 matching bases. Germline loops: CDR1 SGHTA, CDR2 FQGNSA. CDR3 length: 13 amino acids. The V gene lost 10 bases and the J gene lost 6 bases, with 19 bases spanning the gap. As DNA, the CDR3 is TGTGCCATCCAAACAGGGAGACTGCGCGAGCAGTACTTC. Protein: CAIQTGRLREQYF.

In DNA form, the CDR3 reads TGCGCCAGCAGCTTTATCGGGGAGGAGCAGTTCTTC. Residues: CASSFIGEEQFF. The chain has TRBV5-1 and TRBJ2-1; D possibly corresponds to TRBD2 (5 bases). Germline CDR1 SGHRS, CDR2 YFSETQ. Trimming left V 2 bases short and J 10 bases short, with 10 bases between. There are 12 residues in the CDR3. Full variable domain (outside the CDR3, taken from reference TRBV5-1 and TRBJ2-1): KAGVTQTPRYLIKTRGQQVTLSCSPISGHRSVSWYQQTPGQGLQFLFEYFSETQRNKGNFPGRFSGRQFSNSRSEMNVSTLELGDSALYLCASSFIGEEQFFGPGTRLTVL.

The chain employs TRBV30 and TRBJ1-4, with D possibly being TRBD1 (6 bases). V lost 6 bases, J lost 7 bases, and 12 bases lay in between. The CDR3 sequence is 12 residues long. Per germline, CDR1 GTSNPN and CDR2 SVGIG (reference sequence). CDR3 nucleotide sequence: TGTGCCTGTCGGGGGGCCGGTGAAAAACTGTTTTTT. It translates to CACRGAGEKLFF.

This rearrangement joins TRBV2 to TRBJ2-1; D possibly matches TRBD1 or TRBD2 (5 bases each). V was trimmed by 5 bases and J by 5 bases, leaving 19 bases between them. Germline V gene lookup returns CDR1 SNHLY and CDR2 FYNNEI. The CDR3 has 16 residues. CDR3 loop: CASSRRGTLIDNEQFF. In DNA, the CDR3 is TGTGCCAGCAGTAGACGAGGGACGCTTATCGACAATGAGCAGTTCTTC. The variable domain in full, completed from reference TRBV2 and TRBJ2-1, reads EPEVTQTPSHQVTQMGQEVILRCVPISNHLYFYWYRQILGQKVEFLVSFYNNEISEKSEIFDDQFSVERPDGSNFTLKIRSTKLEDSAMYFCASSRRGTLIDNEQFFGPGTRLTVL.

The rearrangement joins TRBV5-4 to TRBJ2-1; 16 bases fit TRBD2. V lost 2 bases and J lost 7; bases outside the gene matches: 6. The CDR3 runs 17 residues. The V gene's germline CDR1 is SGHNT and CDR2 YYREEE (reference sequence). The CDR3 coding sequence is TGTGCCAGCAGCTTCCCGGGGACTAGCGGGAGGGGGAATGAGCAGTTCTTC. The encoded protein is CASSFPGTSGRGNEQFF. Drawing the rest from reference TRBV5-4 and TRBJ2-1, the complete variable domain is ETGVTQSPTHLIKTRGQQVTLRCSSQSGHNTVSWYQQALGQGPQFIFQYYREEENGRGNFPPRFSGLQFPNYSSELNVNALELDDSALYLCASSFPGTSGRGNEQFFGPGTRLTVL.

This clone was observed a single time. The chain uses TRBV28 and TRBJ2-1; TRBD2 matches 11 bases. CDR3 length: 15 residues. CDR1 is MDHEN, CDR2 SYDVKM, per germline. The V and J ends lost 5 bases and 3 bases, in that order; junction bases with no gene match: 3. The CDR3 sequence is CASSGTSGDYNEQFF. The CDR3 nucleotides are TGTGCCAGCAGTGGGACTAGCGGAGACTACAATGAGCAGTTCTTC. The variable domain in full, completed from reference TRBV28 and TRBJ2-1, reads DVKVTQSSRYLVKRTGEKVFLECVQDMDHENMFWYRQDPGLGLRLIYFSYDVKMKEKGDIPEGYSVSREKKERFSLILESASTNQTSMYLCASSGTSGDYNEQFFGPGTRLTVL.

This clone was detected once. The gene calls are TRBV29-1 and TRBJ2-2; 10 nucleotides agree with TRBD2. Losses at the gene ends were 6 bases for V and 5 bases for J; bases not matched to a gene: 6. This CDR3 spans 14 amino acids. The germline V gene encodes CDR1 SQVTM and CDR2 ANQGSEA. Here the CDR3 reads CSVASGSWTGELFF. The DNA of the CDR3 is TGCAGCGTAGCTAGCGGGAGTTGGACCGGGGAGCTGTTTTTT.

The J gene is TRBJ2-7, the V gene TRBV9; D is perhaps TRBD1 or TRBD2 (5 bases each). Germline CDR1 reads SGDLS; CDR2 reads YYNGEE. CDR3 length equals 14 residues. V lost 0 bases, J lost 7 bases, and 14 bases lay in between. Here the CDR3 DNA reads TGTGCCAGCAGCGTAGGAAGTTATGAGGGGGAGCAGTACTTC. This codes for CASSVGSYEGEQYF.

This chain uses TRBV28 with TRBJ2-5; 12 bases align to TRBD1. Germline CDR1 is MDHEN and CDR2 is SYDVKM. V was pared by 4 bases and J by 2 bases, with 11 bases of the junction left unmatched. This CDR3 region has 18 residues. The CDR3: CASSSPGTGGISQETQYF. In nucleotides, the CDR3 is TGTGCCAGCAGTTCACCCGGGACAGGGGGCATTTCACAAGAGACCCAGTACTTC. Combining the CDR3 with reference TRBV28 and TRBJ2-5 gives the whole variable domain DVKVTQSSRYLVKRTGEKVFLECVQDMDHENMFWYRQDPGLGLRLIYFSYDVKMKEKGDIPEGYSVSREKKERFSLILESASTNQTSMYLCASSSPGTGGISQETQYFGPGTRLLVL.

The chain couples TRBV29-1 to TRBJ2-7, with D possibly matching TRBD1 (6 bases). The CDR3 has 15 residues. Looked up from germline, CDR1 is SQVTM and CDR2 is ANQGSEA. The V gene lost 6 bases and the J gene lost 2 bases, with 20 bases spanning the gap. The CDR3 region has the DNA TGCAGCGTCATCCTTCTGGCAGGGGTGACCTACGAGCAGTACTTC. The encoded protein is CSVILLAGVTYEQYF.

CDR3 sequence (DNA): TGTGCCAGCAGTTTTGTAAGGGGATACCAAGAGACCCAGTACTTC. Its protein is CASSFVRGYQETQYF. The chain carries TRBV28 and TRBJ2-5; tentatively, D is TRBD1 (5 bases). The CDR3 contains 15 residues. CDR1 is MDHEN, CDR2 SYDVKM, per germline. With 3 bases removed from V and 0 bases from J, the gap between germline ends came to 11 bases.